The T cell receptor beta chain under discussion was sequenced for a study of T cell changes during pregnancy in multiple sclerosis. Sequencing was performed with immunoSEQ multiplex PCR; in TCRdb, only in-frame clones are kept and a portion is missing. The profile shows over 55,000 clones, over 80% of them singletons. Looked up from germline, CDR1 is SGDLS and CDR2 is YYNGEE. The CDR3 runs to 16 residues. V dropped 0 bases and J dropped 6; count of bases not matched to a gene: 8. J is TRBJ2-1 and V is TRBV9; 8 bases are shared with TRBD1. The input for sequencing was peripheral blood, taken in the first trimester of pregnancy. This TCR was sampled from a female donor with multiple sclerosis, enrolled in a pregnancy study. This CDR3 is CASSVVQGAWVNEQFF. In DNA, the CDR3 is TGTGCCAGCAGCGTAGTTCAGGGGGCATGGGTCAATGAGCAGTTCTTC.